Here is one TCR beta chain with its context. The sample comes from a study of blood T cell repertoires in COVID-19. Study context: There were acute and convalescent COVID-19 samples, and they came from the United States, Italy and Spain. T cells, B-cell-depleted T cells, or PBMCs provided the cDNA or gDNA that served as material.

The table came from immunoSEQ multiplex PCR; TCRdb's copy has only in-frame clones and leaves some out. The sample includes about 170,000 clones, roughly 82% of them seen just once. With 5 bases removed from V and 6 bases from J, the gap between germline ends came to 8 bases. The CDR3 has 12 amino acids. The source is a woman aged 40-49 years with COVID-19, enrolled during active disease. The chain has TRBV12-3 or TRBV12-4 and TRBJ2-4; weak D call: TRBD1 (5 bases). The sequencing input was peripheral blood. This chain's CDR3 is CASSRRGNIQYF. The DNA for the CDR3 is TGTGCCAGCAGTCGTAGGGGAAACATTCAGTACTTC.